The present T cell receptor (beta chain) was sequenced within a study of T cells after yellow fever vaccination. Study-level background: Fractions with few cells were prepared using SMART-Seq v4 Ultra Low Input.

Notes on the study in general: Abundant contaminating clonotypes from the bulk population could appear in FACS-sorted repertoires. At around 96% for CD4 and approximately 89% for CD8, most primary-vaccination clones showed up again after the booster.

Template-switching 5'RACE yielded the TCR cDNA; a universal primer site and UMIs were added in the process. MiXCR was run by TCRdb on the 5' RACE reads, yielding one entry per CDR3 protein. This sample carries some 500,000 distinct CDR3 sequences, roughly 12% of them seen once, and the ten largest clones take over 12%. On this clonotype: Its specificity is not known.

The germline V and J ends were trimmed by 2 bases and 4 bases, with 11 bases remaining between them. The CDR3 is made up of 14 amino acids. The germline V gene encodes CDR1 ENHRY and CDR2 SYGVKD. Sequencing used PBMCs, obtained on the day of the yellow fever booster vaccination. This sequence originates from a man aged 25-45 years who received the YFV17D yellow fever vaccine. The gene calls are TRBV10-3 and TRBJ1-2; D may be TRBD1 (6 bases). The CDR3 is CAISEVGGSYGYTF. CDR3 coding DNA: TGTGCCATCAGTGAGGTGGGGGGCTCCTATGGCTACACCTTC.